These 26 T cell receptor beta chains were sequenced from one sample in a study of blood T cell repertoires in COVID-19. Using immunoSEQ multiplex PCR, the repertoire was profiled, and TCRdb retains in-frame clones only, with some absent. The sample includes more than 300,000 clones, approximately 89% of them seen just once. Source material: peripheral blood. The origin of the receptors is a young woman with COVID-19, enrolled during active disease.

This clone was seen a few times. CDR3 nucleotide sequence: TGTGCCAGCACGTGGGCACAGCAAGAGACCCAGTACTTC. This codes for CASTWAQQETQYF. The genes are TRBV6-5 and TRBJ2-5; no reliable D call. CDR1 and CDR2 (germline): MNHEY, SVGAGI. This CDR3 is 13 amino acids long. Trimming took off 7 bases at V and 2 bases at J, with 11 bases between the two ends.

This clone was seen many times. The chain couples TRBV5-4 to TRBJ1-4, with 7 bases that match TRBD1. V shed 2 bases, J shed 8 bases, and the junction held 6 bases outside the gene matches. Germline V gene data show CDR1 as SGHNT and CDR2 as YYREEE (reference sequence). This CDR3 has 14 amino acids. The CDR3: CASSLGGKKEKLFF. The CDR3 bases are TGTGCCAGCAGCTTAGGGGGCAAGAAAGAAAAACTGTTTTTT.

The J gene is TRBJ1-3, the V gene TRBV9; unclear D gene. The germline V gene has CDR1 SGDLS and CDR2 YYNGEE. The CDR3 sequence is 13 residues long. Between the trimmed V and J ends, which lost 5 bases and 0 bases, there was a span of 6 bases. As DNA, the CDR3 is TGTGCCAGCAGTGGGCTCTCTGGAAACACCATATATTTT. This translates into CASSGLSGNTIYF.

This chain connects TRBV7-9 to TRBJ2-1; 8 bases align to TRBD2. Germline CDR1 reads SEHNR; CDR2 reads FQNEAQ (reference sequence). V was pared by 5 bases and J by 4 bases, with 4 bases of the junction left unmatched. The CDR3 runs to 14 residues. CDR3 coding DNA: TGTGCCAGCAGCCCGCTAGCGGGTTACAATGAGCAGTTCTTC. Translation: CASSPLAGYNEQFF.

The table lists this clone with a count of one. The V call is TRBV4-3, the J call TRBJ1-1; TRBD1 aligns across 7 bases. Germline assignment: CDR1 LGHNA and CDR2 YSLEER. There are 13 residues in the CDR3. With 3 bases clipped from V and 6 bases from J, the junction kept 4 bases outside the gene matches. CDR3 loop: CASSHYRGPEAFF. The CDR3 DNA reads TGCGCCAGCAGCCATTACAGGGGCCCTGAAGCTTTCTTT.

The chain recombines TRBV19 with TRBJ1-2; TRBD1 might be the D (6 bases). Trimming removed 3 bases at V and 5 bases at J, with 13 bases between. Germline CDR1 reads LNHDA; CDR2 reads SQIVND (reference sequence). This CDR3 is built from 14 residues. Written as DNA, the CDR3 is TGTGCCAGTAGTATCGGCCTGGGGGCTTATGGCTACACCTTC. Amino acids: CASSIGLGAYGYTF.

J is TRBJ1-2 and V is TRBV28; 10 bases map to TRBD1. The J segment lost 3 bases and the V segment lost 10 bases, leaving 11 bases of the junction unmatched. The CDR3 contains 15 residues. In germline, CDR1 is MDHEN, CDR2 SYDVKM. CDR3 protein: CAIRQGAGSDYGYTF. Here the CDR3 DNA reads TGTGCCATAAGACAGGGGGCAGGATCTGACTATGGCTACACCTTC.

The chain carries TRBV5-1 and TRBJ2-5, with 7 bases fitting TRBD2. This CDR3 is 15 amino acids long. Trimming took 4 bases from V and 5 from J; bases not matched to a gene: 11. Germline CDR1 and CDR2: SGHRS and YFSETQ. Written as DNA, the CDR3 is TGCGCCAGCAGCCCTAGCGGTTCTCGGGTGGAGACCCAGTACTTC. Translating it yields CASSPSGSRVETQYF.

The CDR3 DNA reads TGCGCCAGCACCACCTTGGAGGGATTGGATACGCAGTATTTT. Protein product: CASTTLEGLDTQYF. The rearrangement joins TRBV5-1 to TRBJ2-3, with D tentatively TRBD2 (6 bases). Germline V CDR1 and CDR2: SGHRS, YFSETQ. The CDR3 sequence is 14 residues long. The V end was cut by 6 bases, the J end by 6 bases, with 17 bases between.

The CDR3 DNA reads as TGTGCCAGCAGCCAAAGGCCGGGTTCCTCTGGAAACACCATATATTTT. The encoded protein is CASSQRPGSSGNTIYF. J is TRBJ1-3 and V is TRBV3-1 (or the pseudogene TRBV3-2); D uncertain. CDR1 is LGHDT and CDR2 is YNNKEL in the germline V gene (reference sequence). Trimming took 2 bases from V and 0 from J, leaving 11 bases between them. CDR3 size: 16 residues.

CDR3 region: CASSLSSVWQGTDTQYF. The CDR3 nucleotides are TGCGCCAGCAGCTTATCGTCGGTATGGCAGGGGACAGATACGCAGTATTTT. The chain links TRBV5-1 to TRBJ2-3; perhaps TRBD1 as D (6 bases). Germline CDR1 SGHRS, CDR2 YFSETQ. The CDR3 is made up of 17 amino acids. The V gene lost 2 bases and the J gene lost 3 bases, with 19 bases spanning the gap.

The chain carries TRBV25-1 and TRBJ2-7; a possible D gene is TRBD1 (6 bases). Germline CDR1 reads MGHDK; CDR2 reads SYGVNS. This CDR3 region has 13 residues. V lost 6 bases and J lost 2, with 11 bases in between. The CDR3 here is CASRDRETYEQYF. In DNA form, the CDR3 reads TGTGCCAGCAGGGACAGAGAAACCTACGAGCAGTACTTC.

The V call is TRBV29-1, the J call TRBJ1-2, with D perhaps TRBD1 (5 bases). Germline assignment: CDR1 SQVTM and CDR2 ANQGSEA. The V end was cut by 3 bases, the J end by 7 bases, with 12 bases between. The length of the CDR3 is 12 residues. The DNA of the CDR3 is TGCAGCGTTGAGGCCAGGGATCCTGGCTACACCTTC. It encodes CSVEARDPGYTF.

This chain connects TRBV30 to TRBJ2-2, with 11 bases that match TRBD2. CDR3 length: 17 residues. The V gene end was trimmed by 2 bases and the J gene end by 3 bases; junction bases not matched to a gene: 8. The germline V gene has CDR1 GTSNPN and CDR2 SVGIG (reference sequence). The CDR3 nucleotides read TGTGCCTGGAGTCCCGGTAGCGGGGGGGCGGACACCGGGGAGCTGTTTTTT. Translation: CAWSPGSGGADTGELFF. The entire variable domain, with the rest obtained from reference TRBV30 and TRBJ2-2, is as follows: SQTIHQWPATLVQPVGSPLSLECTVEGTSNPNLYWYRQAAGRGLQLLFYSVGIGQISSEVPQNLSASRPQDRQFILSSKKLLLSDSGFYLCAWSPGSGGADTGELFFGEGSRLTVL.

This chain links TRBV5-1 with TRBJ1-1; a weak D match, TRBD1 (5 bases). Trimming removed 4 bases at V and 2 bases at J, with 15 bases between. Germline CDR1 reads SGHRS; CDR2 reads YFSETQ. There are 15 residues in the CDR3. CDR3 loop: CASSQGVGSNTEAFF. CDR3 nucleotides: TGCGCCAGCAGCCAAGGGGTGGGCTCAAACACTGAAGCTTTCTTT.

The rearrangement links TRBV18 to TRBJ1-5, with D maybe TRBD1 (5 bases). The CDR3 is made up of 14 amino acids. The ends were cut back, 3 bases at V and 2 bases at J, with 8 bases in the middle. CDR1 KGHSH and CDR2 LQKENI come from the germline V gene. CDR3 residues: CASSPTTGNQPQHF. CDR3 in DNA: TGTGCCAGCTCACCTACGACAGGCAATCAGCCCCAGCATTTT.

The gene calls are TRBV14 and TRBJ1-2; no firm D call. Germline V gives CDR1 SGHDN, CDR2 FVKESK. V shed 1 base and J shed 9 bases, with 9 bases lying between them. The CDR3 loop spans 12 amino acids. Here the CDR3 DNA reads TGTGCCAGCAGCCAAGGGAGGATGCGCTACACCTTC. Protein: CASSQGRMRYTF.

The chain links TRBV29-1 to TRBJ1-1; the match to TRBD1 covers 8 bases. The CDR3 totals 12 residues. Germline trimming cut 5 bases from V and 7 bases from J; bases unmatched to any gene: 6. CDR1 and CDR2 from the germline V gene are SQVTM and ANQGSEA. CDR3 nucleotides: TGCAGCGTTCGGACAGGGTTCCATGAAGCTTTCTTT. Translating gives CSVRTGFHEAFF.

The CDR3 coding sequence is TGTGCCAGCGCAGGTTCTAACTATGGCTACACCTTC. Its protein product is CASAGSNYGYTF. The chain employs TRBV2 and TRBJ1-2; D gene unclear. This CDR3 region has 12 residues. Germline V gene data show CDR1 as SNHLY and CDR2 as FYNNEI. V lost 8 bases, J lost 0 bases, and 7 bases lay in between.

Turning to this clone: Other DNA sequences of this sample code for an identical CDR3. This sequence joins TRBV19 and TRBJ2-1; D might be TRBD1 (5 bases). Trimming took 5 bases from V and 0 from J, leaving 11 bases between them. Per the germline V gene, CDR1 is LNHDA and CDR2 is SQIVND (reference sequence). The CDR3 runs 15 residues. The CDR3 region is CASSPDRSSYNEQFF. The CDR3, as DNA: TGTGCCAGTAGTCCAGACAGAAGCTCCTACAATGAGCAGTTCTTC.

The count of this clone is one. The V call is TRBV10-3, the J call TRBJ1-1, with 9 bases fitting TRBD1. With V trimmed by 6 bases and J by 5 bases, 13 bases remained unmatched. The CDR3 contains 16 residues. Germline V gene data show CDR1 as ENHRY and CDR2 as SYGVKD. CDR3 protein: CAIRKDRGGKWTEAFF. Here the CDR3 DNA reads TGTGCCATCAGGAAAGACAGGGGGGGAAAGTGGACTGAAGCTTTCTTT.

Remarks on this clone: Distinct nucleotide sequences in the sample also encode this CDR3. V usage is TRBV5-1 and J usage is TRBJ2-3; 8 bases match TRBD2. Germline CDR1 SGHRS, CDR2 YFSETQ. The CDR3 runs 16 residues. J gave up 2 bases and V 0 bases, and 5 bases lay outside the gene matches. The CDR3 reads CASSLGAGGPTDTQYF. Here the CDR3 DNA reads TGCGCCAGCAGCTTGGGGGCGGGGGGACCCACAGATACGCAGTATTTT.

The chain links TRBV29-1 to TRBJ1-2; unclear D gene. This CDR3 has 12 residues. Germline-derived CDR1 and CDR2 are SQVTM and ANQGSEA. Trimming cost V 4 bases and J 8 bases, with 14 bases left between them. The CDR3 loop is CSVVGQEGGYTF. CDR3 bases: TGCAGCGTTGTGGGCCAGGAGGGCGGCTACACCTTC.

The rearrangement joins TRBV7-2 to TRBJ2-1, with D perhaps matching TRBD2 (7 bases). In germline, CDR1 is SGHTA, CDR2 FQGNSA. This CDR3 contains 16 residues. Trimming removed 1 base from V and 2 bases from J, with 12 bases in between. The CDR3 DNA reads TGTGCCAGCAGCTTAGATCGGGGGGCAGCCTACAATGAGCAGTTCTTC. Translating gives CASSLDRGAAYNEQFF.

This clone was recorded only once. For the CDR3, the DNA is TGTGCCACCAGCAGTGGTGAGGGGGCAGTCGGGGAGCTGTTTTTT. Translating gives CATSSGEGAVGELFF. The chain joins TRBV15 to TRBJ2-2; 7 bases map to TRBD1. Unmatched junction bases numbered 8, after V lost 3 bases and J lost 7 bases. CDR1 is LNHNV and CDR2 is YYDKDF in the germline V gene (reference sequence). The CDR3 runs to 15 residues.

V gene TRBV6-5 combines with J gene TRBJ2-5; TRBD1 aligns across 11 bases. The CDR3 spans 14 residues. Germline trimming cut 4 bases from V and 5 bases from J; bases unmatched to any gene: 3. Germline-derived CDR1 and CDR2 are MNHEY and SVGAGI. CDR3: CASSLDRGRETQYF. CDR3 coding DNA: TGTGCCAGCAGTTTGGACAGGGGGCGGGAGACCCAGTACTTC.